The 6 T cell receptor beta chains presented below share a single source sample, sequenced in a study of beta chain features in type 1 diabetes. Study-wide findings and caveats: Moderate yet significant TCRB CDR3 shortening was seen in Type 1 diabetes patients in all four CD4+ subsets.

All of the isolated RNA was reverse transcribed, so expressed TCRB transcripts were sequenced. Profiling relied on immunoSEQ multiplex PCR, and the TCRdb table lists in-frame clones only, not all of them. The sample contains under 300,000 clones, around 24% of which appear only once. Which antigens these TCRs recognize remains unknown. Sequences were obtained from naive CD4+ T cells from blood. The receptors come from a woman younger than 45 with type 1 diabetes.

This chain connects TRBV9 to TRBJ2-2; D unclear. CDR3 length: 13 residues. Germline V CDR1 and CDR2: SGDLS, YYNGEE. Trimming cost V 6 bases and J 4 bases, with 10 bases left between them. The CDR3 nucleotides read TGTGCCAGCACCCTGAGGCCCACCGGGGAGCTGTTTTTT. Protein product: CASTLRPTGELFF.

The chain couples TRBV5-1 to TRBJ2-5; 9 bases match TRBD1. From germline, CDR1 is SGHRS and CDR2 YFSETQ. CDR3 length: 15 amino acids. V shed 4 bases, J shed 2 bases, and the junction held 6 bases outside the gene matches. CDR3 bases: TGCGCCAGCAGCGACGGACAGGGGACACAAGAGACCCAGTACTTC. Encoded protein: CASSDGQGTQETQYF. The variable domain in full, completed from reference TRBV5-1 and TRBJ2-5, reads KAGVTQTPRYLIKTRGQQVTLSCSPISGHRSVSWYQQTPGQGLQFLFEYFSETQRNKGNFPGRFSGRQFSNSRSEMNVSTLELGDSALYLCASSDGQGTQETQYFGPGTRLLVL.

This clone was seen a few times. The rearrangement uses TRBV30 and TRBJ2-2; TRBD2 agrees at 9 bases. The CDR3 is made up of 15 amino acids. Germline V gene data show CDR1 as GTSNPN and CDR2 as SVGIG (reference sequence). The V gene end was trimmed by 7 bases and the J gene end by 7 bases; junction bases not matched to a gene: 13. The CDR3 DNA reads as TGTGCCTCCCCACTGCCTAGCGGGATGATCGGGGAGCTGTTTTTT. The encoded protein is CASPLPSGMIGELFF.

A single count supports this clone. V gene TRBV30 combines with J gene TRBJ1-2; 7 bases match TRBD1. The CDR3 sequence is 12 residues long. With V trimmed by 5 bases and J by 2 bases, 2 bases remained unmatched. CDR1 GTSNPN and CDR2 SVGIG come from the germline V gene (reference sequence). CDR3 loop: CAWAGQNYGYTF. The CDR3 coding sequence is TGTGCCTGGGCGGGACAGAACTATGGCTACACCTTC.

The V gene is TRBV11-1, the J gene TRBJ2-1; possibly TRBD2 for D (5 bases). Trimming took 7 bases from V and 1 from J, leaving 17 bases between them. Germline V gene lookup returns CDR1 SGHAT and CDR2 FQDESV (reference sequence). CDR3 length: 16 residues. CDR3 sequence (DNA): TGTGCCAGCACCCCCCGGGGAACCCAATCCTACAATGAGCAGTTCTTC. Protein product: CASTPRGTQSYNEQFF.

The genes are TRBV9 and TRBJ2-2, with D possibly being TRBD1 (5 bases). Trimming cost V 4 bases and J 0 bases, with 7 bases left between them. Per germline, CDR1 SGDLS and CDR2 YYNGEE. CDR3 size: 14 residues. The CDR3 loop is CASSSQANTGELFF. CDR3 nucleotide sequence: TGTGCCAGCAGCTCACAGGCGAACACCGGGGAGCTGTTTTTT.